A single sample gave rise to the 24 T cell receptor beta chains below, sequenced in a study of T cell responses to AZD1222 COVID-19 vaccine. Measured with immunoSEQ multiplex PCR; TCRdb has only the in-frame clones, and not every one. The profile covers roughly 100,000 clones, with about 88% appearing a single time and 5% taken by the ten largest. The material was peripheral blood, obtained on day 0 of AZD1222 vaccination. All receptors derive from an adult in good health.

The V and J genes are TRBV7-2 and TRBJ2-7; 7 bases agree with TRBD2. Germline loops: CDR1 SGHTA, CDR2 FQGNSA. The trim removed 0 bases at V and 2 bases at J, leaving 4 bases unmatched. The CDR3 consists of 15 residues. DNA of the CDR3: TGTGCCAGCAGCTTAGCGGGGACTACCGCCTACGAGCAGTACTTC. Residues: CASSLAGTTAYEQYF.

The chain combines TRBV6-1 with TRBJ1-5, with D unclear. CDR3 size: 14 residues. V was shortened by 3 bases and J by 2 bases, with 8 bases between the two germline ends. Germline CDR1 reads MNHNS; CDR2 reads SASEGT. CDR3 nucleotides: TGTGCCAGCAGTGAGCTCAGCCGCAATCAGCCCCAGCATTTT. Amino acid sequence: CASSELSRNQPQHF.

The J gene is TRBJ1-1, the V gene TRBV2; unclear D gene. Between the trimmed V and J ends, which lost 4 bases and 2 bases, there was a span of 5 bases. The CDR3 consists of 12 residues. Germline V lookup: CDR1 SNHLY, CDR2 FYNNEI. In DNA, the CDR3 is TGTGCCAGCAGTGGACATAACACTGAAGCTTTCTTT. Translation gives CASSGHNTEAFF.

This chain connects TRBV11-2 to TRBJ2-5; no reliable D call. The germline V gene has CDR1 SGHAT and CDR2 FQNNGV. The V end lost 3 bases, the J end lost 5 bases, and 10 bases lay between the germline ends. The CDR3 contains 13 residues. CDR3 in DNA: TGTGCCAGCAGCTTTGGCAGTACCGAGACCCAGTACTTC. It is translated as CASSFGSTETQYF.

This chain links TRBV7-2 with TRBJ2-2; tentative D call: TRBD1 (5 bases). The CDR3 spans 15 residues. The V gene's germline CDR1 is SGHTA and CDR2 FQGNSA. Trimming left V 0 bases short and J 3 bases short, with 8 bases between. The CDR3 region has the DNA TGTGCCAGCAGCTTAGCTGACAGATACACCGGGGAGCTGTTTTTT. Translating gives CASSLADRYTGELFF.

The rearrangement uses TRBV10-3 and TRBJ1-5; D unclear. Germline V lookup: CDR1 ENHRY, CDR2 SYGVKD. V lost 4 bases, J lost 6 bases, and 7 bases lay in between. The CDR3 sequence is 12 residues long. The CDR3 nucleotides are TGTGCCATCAGTGCGGGTCCTCAGCCCCAGCATTTT. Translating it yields CAISAGPQPQHF.

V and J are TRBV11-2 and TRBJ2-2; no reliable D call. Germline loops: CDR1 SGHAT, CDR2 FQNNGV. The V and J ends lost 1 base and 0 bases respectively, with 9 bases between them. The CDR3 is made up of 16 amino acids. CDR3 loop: CASSLARSANTGELFF. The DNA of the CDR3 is TGTGCCAGCAGCTTAGCCAGGTCCGCGAACACCGGGGAGCTGTTTTTT. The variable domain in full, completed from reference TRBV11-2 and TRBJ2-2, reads EAGVAQSPRYKIIEKRQSVAFWCNPISGHATLYWYQQILGQGPKLLIQFQNNGVVDDSQLPKDRFSAERLKGVDSTLKIQPAKLEDSAVYLCASSLARSANTGELFFGEGSRLTVL.

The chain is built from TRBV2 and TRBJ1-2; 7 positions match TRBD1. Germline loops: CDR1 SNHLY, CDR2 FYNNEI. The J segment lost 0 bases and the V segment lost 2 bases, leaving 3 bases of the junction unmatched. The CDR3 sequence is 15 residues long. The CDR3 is CASSENTGANYGYTF. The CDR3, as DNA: TGTGCCAGCAGTGAAAATACAGGGGCTAACTATGGCTACACCTTC.

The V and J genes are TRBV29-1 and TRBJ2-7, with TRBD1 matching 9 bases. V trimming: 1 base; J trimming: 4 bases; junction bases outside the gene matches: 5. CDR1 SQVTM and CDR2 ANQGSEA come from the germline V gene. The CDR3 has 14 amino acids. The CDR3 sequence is CSVEVGTGRYEQYF. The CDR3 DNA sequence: TGCAGCGTTGAAGTGGGGACAGGGCGATACGAGCAGTACTTC.

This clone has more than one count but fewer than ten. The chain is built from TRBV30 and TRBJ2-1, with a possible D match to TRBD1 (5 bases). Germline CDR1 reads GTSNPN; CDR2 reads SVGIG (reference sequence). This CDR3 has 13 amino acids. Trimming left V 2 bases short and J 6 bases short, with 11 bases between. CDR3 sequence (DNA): TGTGCCTGGAGTACCTTAAGGGGCAATGAGCAGTTCTTC. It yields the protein CAWSTLRGNEQFF.

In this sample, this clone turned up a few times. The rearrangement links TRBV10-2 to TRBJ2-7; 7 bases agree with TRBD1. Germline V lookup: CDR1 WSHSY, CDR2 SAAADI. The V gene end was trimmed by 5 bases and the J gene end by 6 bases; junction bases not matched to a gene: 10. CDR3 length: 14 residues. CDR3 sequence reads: CASSSTTGAAEQYF. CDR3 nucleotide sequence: TGCGCCAGCAGTAGCACAACAGGGGCGGCCGAGCAGTACTTC.

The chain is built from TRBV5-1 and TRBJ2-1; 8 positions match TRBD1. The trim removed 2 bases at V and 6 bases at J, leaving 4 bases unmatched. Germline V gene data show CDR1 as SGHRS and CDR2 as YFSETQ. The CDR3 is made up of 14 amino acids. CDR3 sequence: CASSLTGGSNEQFF. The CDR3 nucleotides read TGCGCCAGCAGCTTAACAGGGGGGTCCAATGAGCAGTTCTTC.

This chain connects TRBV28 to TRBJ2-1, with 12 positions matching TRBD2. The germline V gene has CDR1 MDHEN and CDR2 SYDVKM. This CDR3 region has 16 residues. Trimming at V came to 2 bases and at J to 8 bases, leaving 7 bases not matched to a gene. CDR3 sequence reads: CASSLLLAGGGDEQFF. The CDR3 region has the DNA TGTGCCAGCAGTTTACTCCTAGCGGGAGGGGGGGATGAGCAGTTCTTC.

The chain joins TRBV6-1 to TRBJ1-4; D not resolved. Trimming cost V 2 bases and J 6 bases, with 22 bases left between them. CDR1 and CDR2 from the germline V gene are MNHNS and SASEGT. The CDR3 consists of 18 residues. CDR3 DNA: TGTGCCAGCAGTGAATTGGTAGCGAACCGCAGACTATATGAAAAACTGTTTTTT. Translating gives CASSELVANRRLYEKLFF.

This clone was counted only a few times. In nucleotides, the CDR3 is TGTGCCAGCAGTTTAGCCGGGACCCCCTACAATGAGCAGTTCTTC. Protein: CASSLAGTPYNEQFF. The rearrangement uses TRBV28 and TRBJ2-1; tentatively, D is TRBD1 or TRBD2 (5 bases each). CDR3 length: 15 amino acids. Germline CDR1 reads MDHEN; CDR2 reads SYDVKM. V dropped 2 bases and J dropped 2 bases, with 10 bases sitting between them.

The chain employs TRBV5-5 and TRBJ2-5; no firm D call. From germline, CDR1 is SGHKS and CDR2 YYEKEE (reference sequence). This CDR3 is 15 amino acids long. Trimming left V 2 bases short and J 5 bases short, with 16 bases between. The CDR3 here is CASSLNQVLWETQYF. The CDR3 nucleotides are TGTGCCAGCAGCTTAAATCAGGTTTTGTGGGAGACCCAGTACTTC.

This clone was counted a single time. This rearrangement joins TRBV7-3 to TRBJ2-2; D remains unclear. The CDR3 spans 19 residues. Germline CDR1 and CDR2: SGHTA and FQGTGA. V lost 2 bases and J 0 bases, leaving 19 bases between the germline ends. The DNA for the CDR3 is TGTGCCAGCAGCTTAGGACGAGTCGGAAGTCCCTCGAACACCGGGGAGCTGTTTTTT. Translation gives CASSLGRVGSPSNTGELFF.

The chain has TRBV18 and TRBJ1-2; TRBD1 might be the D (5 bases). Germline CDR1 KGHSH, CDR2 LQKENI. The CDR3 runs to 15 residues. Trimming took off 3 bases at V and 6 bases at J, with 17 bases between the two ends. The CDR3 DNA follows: TGTGCCAGCTCACCCCCGGGACGGACCGGCCATGGCTACACCTTC. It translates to CASSPPGRTGHGYTF.

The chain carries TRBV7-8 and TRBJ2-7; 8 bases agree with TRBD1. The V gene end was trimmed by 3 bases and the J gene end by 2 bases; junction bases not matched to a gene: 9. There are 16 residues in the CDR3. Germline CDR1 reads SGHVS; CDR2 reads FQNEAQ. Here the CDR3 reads CASSFPRTGSTYEQYF. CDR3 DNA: TGTGCCAGCAGCTTTCCCCGGACAGGGTCAACCTACGAGCAGTACTTC.

CDR3 protein: CASSVSGKGFRELFF. CDR3 coding DNA: TGTGCCAGCAGCGTCAGCGGGAAGGGTTTTCGGGAGCTGTTTTTT. The chain uses TRBV9 and TRBJ2-2, with TRBD2 matching over 7 bases. Germline CDR1 reads SGDLS; CDR2 reads YYNGEE. Trimming at V came to 2 bases and at J to 9 bases, leaving 10 bases not matched to a gene. The length of the CDR3 is 15 residues. The full variable domain, rest sourced from reference TRBV9 and TRBJ2-2, is DSGVTQTPKHLITATGQRVTLRCSPRSGDLSVYWYQQSLDQGLQFLIQYYNGEERAKGNILERFSAQQFPDLHSELNLSSLELGDSALYFCASSVSGKGFRELFFGEGSRLTVL.

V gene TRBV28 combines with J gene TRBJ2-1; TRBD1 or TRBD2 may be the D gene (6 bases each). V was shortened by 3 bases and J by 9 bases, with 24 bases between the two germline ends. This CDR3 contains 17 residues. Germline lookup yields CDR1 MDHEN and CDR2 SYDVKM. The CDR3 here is CASSLGGSGPQASEQFF. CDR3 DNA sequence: TGTGCCAGCAGTTTGGGGGGCTCAGGGCCCCAGGCTAGTGAGCAGTTCTTC.

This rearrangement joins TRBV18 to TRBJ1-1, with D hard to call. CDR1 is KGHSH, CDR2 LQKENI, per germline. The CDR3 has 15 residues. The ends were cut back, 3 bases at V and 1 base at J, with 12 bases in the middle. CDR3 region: CASSPTSEKNTEAFF. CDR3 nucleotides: TGTGCCAGCTCACCTACCTCCGAGAAGAACACTGAAGCTTTCTTT.

The CDR3 is CASSLGGGQQQYF. The CDR3, as DNA: TGTGCCAGCAGCCTGGGAGGGGGGCAACAGCAGTACTTC. The gene calls are TRBV3-1 (or the pseudogene TRBV3-2) and TRBJ2-7, with D possibly being TRBD2 (7 bases). The length of the CDR3 is 13 residues. Germline assignment: CDR1 LGHDT and CDR2 YNNKEL (reference sequence). Trimming shortened V by 4 bases and J by 8 bases, and 15 bases separated the two germline ends.

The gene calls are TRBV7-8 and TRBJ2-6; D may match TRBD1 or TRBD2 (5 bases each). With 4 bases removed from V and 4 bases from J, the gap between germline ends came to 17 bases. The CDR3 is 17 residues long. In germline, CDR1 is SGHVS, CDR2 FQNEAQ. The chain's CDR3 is CASSSPGTARGANVLTF. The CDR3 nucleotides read TGTGCCAGCAGCTCGCCAGGGACGGCAAGAGGGGCCAACGTCCTGACTTTC.